The rows below give T cell receptor beta chains drawn from one sample of a study of T cells after yellow fever vaccination. TCRdb re-derived calls from the 5' RACE reads in MiXCR, one entry per CDR3 protein. The repertoire holds 200,000 or so distinct CDR3 sequences, 5.5% to 8.5% seen once, with around 1.1% in the top ten. The sequences come from CD4+ T cells sorted from PBMCs, collected on the day of the yellow fever booster vaccination. The receptors were gathered from a man under 40 who received the YFV17D yellow fever vaccine. Both conserved end residues are part of each CDR3.

V	J	length	CDR3
TRBV25-1	TRBJ2-7	16	CASSEGGGRSSYEQYF
TRBV5-1	TRBJ2-7	17	CASRPGLAGGYAYEQYF
TRBV5-1	TRBJ2-3	14	CASIAGTATDTQYF
TRBV29-1	TRBJ2-2	11	CSVELFGELFF
TRBV15	TRBJ2-1	12	CATSTPLNEQFF
TRBV12-3/TRBV12-4	TRBJ2-7	17	CASSLARSGPWGYEQYF
TRBV4-2	TRBJ1-1	15	CASSQAQLMNTEAFF
TRBV20-1	TRBJ2-1	17	CSARGASGAGVGNEQFF
TRBV3-1	TRBJ1-1	14	CASSQGHAGTEAFF
TRBV27	TRBJ2-7	16	CASEISLKGGLIEQYF
TRBV7-3	TRBJ2-3	22	CASPLNRSDFSGIPPRTDTQYF
TRBV7-2	TRBJ2-1	15	CASSLAVPSYNEQFF
TRBV18	TRBJ2-6	16	CASSPRDTSGANVLTF
TRBV4-2	TRBJ2-7	14	CASSQGDGGYEQYF
TRBV6-2/TRBV6-3	TRBJ2-1	14	CASSYVGRGNEQFF
TRBV19	TRBJ2-1	15	CASSIKGGRDNEQFF